These 11 T cell receptor beta chains share one sample of origin, sequenced in a study of blood T cell repertoires in COVID-19. Here immunoSEQ multiplex PCR was the method, and the copy in TCRdb shows in-frame clones only, minus some. The sample gives 120,000 to 150,000 clones, 60% to 85% of which show up once; approximately 17% is in the top ten. Material: peripheral blood. The source is a man in his fifties or sixties with acute or convalescent COVID-19.

The chain has TRBV5-4 and TRBJ2-1; 8 bases are a match to TRBD2. Germline CDR1 is SGHNT and CDR2 is YYREEE (reference sequence). Trimming took 0 bases from V and 4 from J; bases not matched to a gene: 6. This CDR3 region has 16 residues. The CDR3 here is CASSLGTGGPYNEQFF. DNA for the CDR3: TGTGCCAGCAGCTTGGGAACGGGGGGGCCTTACAATGAGCAGTTCTTC.

This sequence joins TRBV7-3 and TRBJ1-3, with D possibly being TRBD1 (5 bases). The V and J ends lost 3 bases and 3 bases respectively, with 15 bases between them. This CDR3 spans 16 amino acids. Germline CDR1 and CDR2: SGHTA and FQGTGA. For the CDR3, the DNA is TGTGCCAGCAGCTTGGGACCTCCGGGGGGTGGAAACACCATATATTTT. Its translation is CASSLGPPGGGNTIYF.

The CDR3 DNA follows: TGTGCCAGCAGCACCCGTGCGGGTCGGGAGACCCAGTACTTC. Translation: CASSTRAGRETQYF. The chain links TRBV13 to TRBJ2-5; the D gene is possibly TRBD2 (5 bases). The V gene's germline CDR1 is PRHDT and CDR2 FYEKMQ (reference sequence). V lost 5 bases to trimming and J lost 5 bases, with 15 bases between them. This CDR3 spans 14 amino acids.

This clone was observed a single time. The chain links TRBV30 to TRBJ2-7; 7 bases match TRBD2. V trimming: 2 bases; J trimming: 5 bases; junction bases outside the gene matches: 6. The CDR3 loop spans 13 amino acids. Germline V gene data show CDR1 as GTSNPN and CDR2 as SVGIG (reference sequence). Here the CDR3 reads CAWSSGVADEQYF. The CDR3 DNA follows: TGTGCCTGGAGTAGCGGGGTTGCGGACGAGCAGTACTTC.

J is TRBJ2-7 and V is TRBV7-8; D perhaps matches TRBD1 (6 bases). V was cut by 8 bases and J by 0 bases, with 14 bases left in between. CDR3 size: 14 residues. CDR1 SGHVS and CDR2 FQNEAQ come from the germline V gene. The DNA of the CDR3 is TGTGCCAGCGGACGACAGGCGAACTCCTACGAGCAGTACTTC. Residues: CASGRQANSYEQYF.

The chain couples TRBV11-2 to TRBJ1-1, with 8 bases identical to TRBD1. The CDR3 is 16 amino acids. Per germline, CDR1 SGHAT and CDR2 FQNNGV. The trim removed 5 bases at V and 3 bases at J, leaving 11 bases unmatched. The CDR3 protein is CASSTSRGRGDTEAFF. The CDR3 DNA is TGTGCCAGCAGCACATCCAGGGGGCGCGGGGACACTGAAGCTTTCTTT. Complete variable domain (other parts from reference TRBV11-2 and TRBJ1-1): EAGVAQSPRYKIIEKRQSVAFWCNPISGHATLYWYQQILGQGPKLLIQFQNNGVVDDSQLPKDRFSAERLKGVDSTLKIQPAKLEDSAVYLCASSTSRGRGDTEAFFGQGTRLTVV.

The rearrangement joins TRBV3-1 (or the pseudogene TRBV3-2) to TRBJ2-2; a weak D match, TRBD2 (6 bases). Germline V gene sequence: CDR1 LGHDT, CDR2 YNNKEL (reference sequence). This CDR3 contains 15 residues. Deletions cut 4 bases from V and 7 bases from J, with 16 bases between. The CDR3 region is CASSRAGQINGELFF. CDR3 sequence (DNA): TGTGCCAGCAGCCGGGCGGGGCAGATTAACGGGGAGCTGTTTTTT.

This clone was detected a few times. The chain recombines TRBV18 with TRBJ2-5; 9 nucleotides agree with TRBD2. The CDR3 is made up of 15 amino acids. The V gene's germline CDR1 is KGHSH and CDR2 LQKENI. V was pared by 3 bases and J by 3 bases, with 5 bases of the junction left unmatched. CDR3 sequence: CASSPRLAEKETQYF. The CDR3 DNA sequence: TGTGCCAGCTCACCCCGACTAGCGGAAAAAGAGACCCAGTACTTC.

The chain carries TRBV30 and TRBJ2-2; the D gene is possibly TRBD1 (5 bases). Germline-derived CDR1 and CDR2 are GTSNPN and SVGIG (reference sequence). This CDR3 is built from 17 residues. The V and J ends lost 4 bases and 0 bases respectively, with 18 bases between them. CDR3 DNA: TGTGCCTGGACTGGGGCGTATGGCGGAGCGAACACCGGGGAGCTGTTTTTT. It encodes CAWTGAYGGANTGELFF. The whole variable domain, remainder taken from reference TRBV30 and TRBJ2-2, is SQTIHQWPATLVQPVGSPLSLECTVEGTSNPNLYWYRQAAGRGLQLLFYSVGIGQISSEVPQNLSASRPQDRQFILSSKKLLLSDSGFYLCAWTGAYGGANTGELFFGEGSRLTVL.

The chain employs TRBV19 and TRBJ1-2; 9 positions agree with TRBD1. CDR1 is LNHDA, CDR2 SQIVND, per germline (reference sequence). Trimming took 7 bases from V and 2 from J; bases not matched to a gene: 5. The CDR3 spans 14 residues. The CDR3 DNA sequence: TGTGCCAGTAATCCCGGGACAGGGAACTATGGCTACACCTTC. It translates to CASNPGTGNYGYTF.

This clone showed up just a few times. The V and J genes are TRBV29-1 and TRBJ2-1, with TRBD2 as a possible D gene (7 bases). The length of the CDR3 is 14 residues. Germline V lookup: CDR1 SQVTM, CDR2 ANQGSEA. Trimming removed 7 bases from V and 5 bases from J, with 18 bases in between. This chain's CDR3 is CSAGGGGTHNEQFF. The CDR3 DNA sequence: TGCAGCGCCGGAGGGGGGGGGACCCACAATGAGCAGTTCTTC.